This T cell receptor (beta chain) was retrieved from a study of immune evolution from preneoplasia to lung adenocarcinoma. Patient tissue came from resections in Japan or China, 2014–2017. Details on this clone: As yet, its antigen is unknown.

Only in-frame clones appear in the TCRdb table, and some are missing; sequencing was by immunoSEQ multiplex PCR. The sample has approximately 4,900 clones; around 90% are singletons. The CDR3 length is 15 residues. Germline CDR1 is SGHRS and CDR2 is YFSETQ. Trimming removed 4 bases from V and 10 bases from J; junction bases left unmatched: 14. Points from the study as a whole: Later-stage lesions appeared to have more T cells, more diversity, less clonality. KRAS-mutant nodules had the highest T cell clonality.

The TCR sequence derives from a person aged 50-59 years with lung adenocarcinoma. The chain employs TRBV5-1 and TRBJ1-1, with TRBD1 matching over 9 bases. Sequencing input: FFPE invasive lung adenocarcinoma tissue. CDR3 sequence reads: CASSPRTGAPEVAFF. For the CDR3, the DNA is TGCGCCAGCAGCCCTCGGACAGGGGCCCCTGAAGTAGCTTTCTTT. The full variable domain, rest sourced from reference TRBV5-1 and TRBJ1-1, is KAGVTQTPRYLIKTRGQQVTLSCSPISGHRSVSWYQQTPGQGLQFLFEYFSETQRNKGNFPGRFSGRQFSNSRSEMNVSTLELGDSALYLCASSPRTGAPEVAFFGQGTRLTVV.